The 26 T cell receptor beta chains presented below share a single source sample, sequenced in a study of response to subunit inactivated influenza vaccine. One entry per CDR3 protein results from TCRdb running MiXCR on the RT-PCR reads. The sample contains 430,000 or so distinct CDR3 sequences, about a tenth of which appear only once. Sequencing was performed on PBMCs from blood, taken more than 35 days after vaccination. The receptors were sampled from a man aged 50-59 years who received an inactivated influenza vaccine.

On this clonotype: This may arise from a read error, as a much more abundant clone is one base away. CDR3 loop: CASSLLGTGSFEQYF. The CDR3, as DNA: TGTGCCAGCAGCTTATTAGGGACAGGGTCCTTCGAGCAGTACTTC. V usage is TRBV7-8 and J usage is TRBJ2-7, with TRBD1 identical over 9 bases. CDR1 SGHVS and CDR2 FQNEAQ come from the germline V gene. The CDR3 totals 15 residues.

This clonotype was recorded a few times. This chain connects TRBV5-5 to TRBJ2-1; 16 bases map to TRBD2. V trimming: 7 bases; J trimming: 2 bases; junction bases outside the gene matches: 9. The CDR3 is 18 amino acids. Germline V CDR1 and CDR2: SGHKS, YYEKEE (reference sequence). CDR3 nucleotides: TGTGCCAGCTGGGGACTAGCGGGGGGGCGCTCCACCTACAATGAGCAGTTCTTC. The encoded protein is CASWGLAGGRSTYNEQFF. Looking up the rest from reference TRBV5-5 and TRBJ2-1 gives the full variable domain: DAGVTQSPTHLIKTRGQQVTLRCSPISGHKSVSWYQQVLGQGPQFIFQYYEKEERGRGNFPDRFSARQFPNYSSELNVNALLLGDSALYLCASWGLAGGRSTYNEQFFGPGTRLTVL.

V and J are TRBV6-2 or TRBV6-3 and TRBJ2-6; 11 bases map to TRBD1. V lost 5 bases and J lost 2; bases outside the gene matches: 5. Germline V lookup: CDR1 MNHEY, CDR2 SVGEGT. The CDR3 spans 17 residues. The CDR3 loop reads CASSPGQGDPGANVLTF. CDR3 sequence (DNA): TGTGCCAGCAGTCCGGGACAGGGGGACCCTGGGGCCAACGTCCTGACTTTC.

The genes are TRBV19 and TRBJ2-7; D not resolved. V was shortened by 3 bases and J by 6 bases, with 12 bases between the two germline ends. Germline assignment: CDR1 LNHDA and CDR2 SQIVND (reference sequence). The CDR3 is 13 amino acids. CDR3 region: CASSIAAAREQYF. CDR3 nucleotide sequence: TGTGCCAGTAGTATTGCCGCGGCTCGCGAGCAGTACTTC.

This clonotype was counted only a few times. The CDR3 sequence: CASSVNGRRTEAFF. Written as DNA, the CDR3 is TGTGCCAGCAGTGTTAATGGACGGCGCACTGAAGCTTTCTTT. The rearrangement joins TRBV6-1 to TRBJ1-1; D uncertain. CDR3 length equals 14 residues. From germline, CDR1 is MNHNS and CDR2 SASEGT. The V and J ends lost 4 bases and 4 bases respectively, with 13 bases between them.

V and J are TRBV4-3 and TRBJ1-1; weak D call: TRBD1 (5 bases). CDR1 LGHNA and CDR2 YSLEER come from the germline V gene. CDR3 length: 15 residues. Trimming pared 2 bases from V and 4 bases from J, leaving 14 bases between. The CDR3 DNA reads TGCGCCAGCAGCCAACGAAGGCGTGGGGGCACTGAAGCTTTCTTT. It encodes CASSQRRRGGTEAFF.

This clonotype occurred many times. The CDR3 bases are TGTGCCAGCAGCGTACTGCCCCGCTGGACCGGGGAGCTGTTTTTT. Protein product: CASSVLPRWTGELFF. The V call is TRBV9, the J call TRBJ2-2; D unresolved. This CDR3 has 15 residues. Between the trimmed V and J ends, which lost 1 base and 5 bases, there was a span of 12 bases. Germline CDR1 reads SGDLS; CDR2 reads YYNGEE.

The CDR3 sequence: CASSLLMGGGSSYEQYF. The CDR3 coding sequence is TGTGCCAGCAGCTTACTCATGGGTGGCGGAAGCTCCTACGAGCAGTACTTC. The chain couples TRBV7-9 to TRBJ2-7; D is unclear. The CDR3 totals 17 residues. Germline CDR1 and CDR2: SEHNR and FQNEAQ (reference sequence). Trimming took 2 bases from V and 0 from J, leaving 17 bases between them.

The rearrangement joins TRBV20-1 to TRBJ2-1; TRBD2 aligns across 10 bases. The CDR3 consists of 15 residues. Trimming cost V 0 bases and J 9 bases; bases outside gene matches: 8. Looked up from germline, CDR1 is DFQATT and CDR2 is SNEGSKA (reference sequence). CDR3 coding DNA: TGCAGTGCTAGAGATCCCGCTAGCGGGGGTACTGAGCAGTTCTTC. Amino acid sequence: CSARDPASGGTEQFF.

This chain uses TRBV7-3 with TRBJ2-3; D remains unclear. The ends were cut back, 2 bases at V and 2 bases at J, with 14 bases in the middle. The CDR3 spans 16 residues. The germline gives CDR1 SGHTA, CDR2 FQGTGA. CDR3 region: CASSLRAGPFTDTQYF. CDR3 nucleotides: TGTGCCAGCAGCTTACGGGCTGGCCCATTCACAGATACGCAGTATTTT.

The rearrangement uses TRBV7-2 and TRBJ1-2; 10 bases map to TRBD1. With 3 bases clipped from V and 7 bases from J, the junction kept 5 bases outside the gene matches. Germline V CDR1 and CDR2: SGHTA, FQGNSA. The CDR3 has 14 residues. The CDR3 bases are TGTGCCAGCAGCTTGGGACAGGGGTATGGTGGCTACACCTTC. It encodes CASSLGQGYGGYTF.

The rearrangement joins TRBV28 to TRBJ2-5; 7 bases agree with TRBD2. Trimming at V came to 0 bases and at J to 5 bases, leaving 3 bases not matched to a gene. This CDR3 has 14 residues. The germline gives CDR1 MDHEN, CDR2 SYDVKM. As DNA, the CDR3 is TGTGCCAGCAGTTTATGGCGGGAGCGTGAGACCCAGTACTTC. It specifies CASSLWRERETQYF.

This clonotype appeared a few times. This chain joins TRBV24-1 and TRBJ2-7; no reliable D call. The germline V gene encodes CDR1 KGHDR and CDR2 SFDVKD. This CDR3 spans 13 amino acids. V was cut by 3 bases and J by 2 bases, with 7 bases left in between. CDR3 coding DNA: TGTGCCACCAGTGATAGACTTACCTACGAGCAGTACTTC. Protein product: CATSDRLTYEQYF.

This sequence joins TRBV20-1 and TRBJ2-3, with TRBD2 matching over 12 bases. The CDR3 consists of 15 residues. Trimming at V came to 2 bases and at J to 2 bases, leaving 2 bases not matched to a gene. Germline V gene data show CDR1 as DFQATT and CDR2 as SNEGSKA (reference sequence). CDR3 in amino acids: CSARLAGGLTDTQYF. CDR3 coding DNA: TGCAGTGCTAGACTAGCGGGGGGGCTCACAGATACGCAGTATTTT.

As concerns this clonotype: Given a much more abundant clone one base away, this may be a read error. The genes are TRBV7-9 and TRBJ2-5; D remains unclear. CDR1 and CDR2 (germline): SEHNR, FQNEAQ (reference sequence). The length of the CDR3 is 14 residues. The CDR3 bases are TGTGCCGGCAGCCAAATCCGGAACCAAGAGACCCAGTACTTC. It specifies CAGSQIRNQETQYF.

This clonotype was observed at least ten times. J is TRBJ2-3 and V is TRBV10-3, with D perhaps given as TRBD1 or TRBD2 (5 bases each). V dropped 4 bases and J dropped 0 bases, with 8 bases sitting between them. CDR3 length: 14 residues. Germline CDR1 ENHRY, CDR2 SYGVKD. CDR3 sequence (DNA): TGTGCCATCAGTGGGGGCGGGAGCACAGATACGCAGTATTTT. It translates to CAISGGGSTDTQYF.

V gene TRBV24-1 combines with J gene TRBJ2-7; D gene unclear. Trimming stripped 5 bases from V and 0 bases from J, with 7 bases between. Germline V gene sequence: CDR1 KGHDR, CDR2 SFDVKD. The CDR3 loop spans 13 amino acids. The CDR3 protein is CATSAPYSYEQYF. The CDR3 DNA reads TGTGCCACCAGTGCGCCGTACTCCTACGAGCAGTACTTC.

This clonotype was seen ten or more times. The chain employs TRBV12-3 or TRBV12-4 and TRBJ2-5; D ambiguous. The CDR3 consists of 14 residues. Trimming took off 3 bases at V and 1 base at J, with 9 bases between the two ends. The CDR3 DNA reads as TGTGCCAGCAGTTTTCGGTGGGGCCAAGAGACCCAGTACTTC. Residues: CASSFRWGQETQYF.

This clonotype was picked up a small number of times. Germline and junction disagree at one end, which may indicate a read error. The chain combines TRBV5-1 with TRBJ2-5, with D unresolved. There are 14 residues in the CDR3. Germline-derived CDR1 and CDR2 are SGHRS and YFSETQ. CDR3 in DNA: TGCGCCAGCACCTTGGCAGGCCGTCAAGAGACCCAGTACTTC. Translation gives CASTLAGRQETQYF.

This rearrangement joins TRBV20-1 to TRBJ2-7; tentatively, D is TRBD2 (5 bases). The CDR3 is 18 amino acids. Germline assignment: CDR1 DFQATT and CDR2 SNEGSKA (reference sequence). The V gene lost 0 bases and the J gene lost 0 bases, with 21 bases spanning the gap. The CDR3 DNA sequence: TGCAGTGCTAGAGAACCGGGGAAACACCCTCATTACTCCTACGAGCAGTACTTC. Translation gives CSAREPGKHPHYSYEQYF.

The chain recombines TRBV4-2 with TRBJ1-1; maybe TRBD1 (6 bases). Germline values: CDR1 LGHNA, CDR2 YNFKEQ. V lost 7 bases to trimming and J lost 4 bases, with 22 bases between them. This CDR3 is 16 amino acids long. Here the CDR3 reads CASTSVGGAAGTEAFF. The CDR3 coding sequence is TGTGCCAGCACCTCCGTTGGGGGGGCAGCGGGCACTGAAGCTTTCTTT.

A few counts support this clonotype. The J gene is TRBJ2-5, the V gene TRBV6-2 or TRBV6-3; 8 nucleotides line up with TRBD1. CDR3 length: 15 residues. Looked up from germline, CDR1 is MNHEY and CDR2 is SVGEGT. Trimming cost V 5 bases and J 6 bases; bases outside gene matches: 11. CDR3 in amino acids: CASSTYSGGEKTQYF. The CDR3 DNA follows: TGTGCCAGCAGTACATACTCAGGGGGCGAAAAGACCCAGTACTTC.

The chain uses TRBV7-2 and TRBJ1-1, with TRBD1 identical over 10 bases. Trimming cost V 1 base and J 10 bases; bases outside gene matches: 3. This CDR3 has 13 residues. Germline lookup yields CDR1 SGHTA and CDR2 FQGNSA. As DNA, the CDR3 is TGTGCCAGCAGCTTAGGGGACAGGGGTTCAGCTTTCTTT. Its protein product is CASSLGDRGSAFF.

This clonotype was recorded at least ten times. The V gene is TRBV7-6, the J gene TRBJ2-3, with a possible D match to TRBD2 (7 bases). This CDR3 contains 16 residues. The V end lost 1 base, the J end lost 4 bases, and 15 bases lay between the germline ends. The germline V gene encodes CDR1 SGHVS and CDR2 FNYEAQ. CDR3 amino acids: CASSLGRQGRADTQYF. CDR3 sequence (DNA): TGTGCCAGCAGCTTAGGCCGGCAGGGGAGGGCAGATACGCAGTATTTT.

V and J are TRBV30 and TRBJ1-2; D call uncertain. The CDR3 is 14 amino acids. V was pared by 0 bases and J by 2 bases, with 10 bases between. Germline V gene data show CDR1 as GTSNPN and CDR2 as SVGIG (reference sequence). In DNA, the CDR3 is TGTGCCTGGAGTGTACCCGGGCCGAACTATGGCTACACCTTC. It translates to CAWSVPGPNYGYTF. Complete variable domain (other parts from reference TRBV30 and TRBJ1-2): SQTIHQWPATLVQPVGSPLSLECTVEGTSNPNLYWYRQAAGRGLQLLFYSVGIGQISSEVPQNLSASRPQDRQFILSSKKLLLSDSGFYLCAWSVPGPNYGYTFGSGTRLTVV.

With regard to this clonotype: One end of the junction is discordant with germline, which a read error may explain. The chain has TRBV7-9 and TRBJ2-3, with 10 bases identical to TRBD1. The CDR3 has 15 amino acids. Germline V gives CDR1 SEHNR, CDR2 FQNEAQ (reference sequence). This chain's CDR3 is CTSASGQGSTDTQYF. The CDR3 DNA follows: TGTACCAGCGCATCGGGACAGGGGAGCACAGATACGCAGTATTTT.